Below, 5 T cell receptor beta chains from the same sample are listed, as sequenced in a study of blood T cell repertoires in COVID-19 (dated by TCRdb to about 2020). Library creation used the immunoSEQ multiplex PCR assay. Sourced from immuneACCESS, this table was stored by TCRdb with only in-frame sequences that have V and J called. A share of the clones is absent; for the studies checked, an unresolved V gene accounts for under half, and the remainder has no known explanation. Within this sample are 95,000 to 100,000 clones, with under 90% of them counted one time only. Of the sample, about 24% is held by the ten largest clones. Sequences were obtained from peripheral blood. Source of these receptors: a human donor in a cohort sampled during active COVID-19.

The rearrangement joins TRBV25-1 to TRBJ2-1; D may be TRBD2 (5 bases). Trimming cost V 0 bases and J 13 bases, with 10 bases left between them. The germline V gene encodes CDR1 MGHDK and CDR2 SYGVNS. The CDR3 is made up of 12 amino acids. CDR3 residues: CASSEYLGVQFF. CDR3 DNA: TGTGCCAGCAGTGAATACTTGGGAGTTCAGTTCTTC.

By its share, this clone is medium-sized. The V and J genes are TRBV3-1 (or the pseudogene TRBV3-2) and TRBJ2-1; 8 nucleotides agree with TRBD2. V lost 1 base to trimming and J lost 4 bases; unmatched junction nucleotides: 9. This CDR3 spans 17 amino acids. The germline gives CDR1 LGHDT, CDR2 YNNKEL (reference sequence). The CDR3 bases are TGTGCCAGCAGCCAAGTCTCAAGCGGGAGAGGGTACAATGAGCAGTTCTTC. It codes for CASSQVSSGRGYNEQFF.

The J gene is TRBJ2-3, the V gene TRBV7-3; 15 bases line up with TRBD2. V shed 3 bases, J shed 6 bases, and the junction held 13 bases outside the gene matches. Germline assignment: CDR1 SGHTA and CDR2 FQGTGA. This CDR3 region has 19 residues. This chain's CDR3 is CASSFLGPGLAGGSDTQYF. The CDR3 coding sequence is TGTGCCAGCAGCTTCCTCGGGCCGGGACTAGCGGGGGGTTCGGATACGCAGTATTTT. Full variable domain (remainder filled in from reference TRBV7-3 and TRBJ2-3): GAGVSQTPSNKVTEKGKYVELRCDPISGHTALYWYRQSLGQGPEFLIYFQGTGAADDSGLPNDRFFAVRPEGSVSTLKIQRTERGDSAVYLCASSFLGPGLAGGSDTQYFGPGTRLTVL.

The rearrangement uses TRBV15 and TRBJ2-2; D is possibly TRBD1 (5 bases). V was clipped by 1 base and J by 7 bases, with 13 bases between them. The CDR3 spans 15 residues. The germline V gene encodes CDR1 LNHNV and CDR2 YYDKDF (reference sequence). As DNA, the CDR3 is TGTGCCACCAGCAGAGTCACGGGTAGGGGCGGGGAGCTGTTTTTT. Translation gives CATSRVTGRGGELFF.

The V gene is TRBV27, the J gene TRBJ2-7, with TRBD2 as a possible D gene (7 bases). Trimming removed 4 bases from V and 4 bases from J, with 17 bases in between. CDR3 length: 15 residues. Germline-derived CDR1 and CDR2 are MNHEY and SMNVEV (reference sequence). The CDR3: CASSSYGGQGYEQYF. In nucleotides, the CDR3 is TGTGCCAGCAGTTCCTACGGGGGGCAGGGGTACGAGCAGTACTTC.